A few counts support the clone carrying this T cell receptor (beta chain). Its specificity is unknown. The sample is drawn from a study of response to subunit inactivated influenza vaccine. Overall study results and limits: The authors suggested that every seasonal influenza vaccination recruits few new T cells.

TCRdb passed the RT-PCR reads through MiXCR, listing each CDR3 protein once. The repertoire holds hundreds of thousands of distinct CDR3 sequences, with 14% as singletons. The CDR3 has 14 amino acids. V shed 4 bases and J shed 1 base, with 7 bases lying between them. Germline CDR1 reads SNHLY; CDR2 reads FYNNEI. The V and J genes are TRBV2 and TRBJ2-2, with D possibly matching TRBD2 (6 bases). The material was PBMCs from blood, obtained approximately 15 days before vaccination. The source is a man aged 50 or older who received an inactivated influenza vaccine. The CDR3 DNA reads TGTGCCAGCAGTGCCGGGGGGAACACCGGGGAGCTGTTTTTT. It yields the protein CASSAGGNTGELFF.